This TCR beta chain was retrieved from a study of blood T cell repertoires in COVID-19 (dated by TCRdb to 2018 to 2020). For context, the study as a whole: Collaborator samples came from the United States, Italy and Spain and covered acute and convalescent phases of COVID-19. The material from the prospective study consisted of cDNA or gDNA derived from T cells, B-cell-depleted T cells, or PBMCs. The samples were drawn from two sources: the first 160 participants of the ongoing ImmuneRACE study, and 1,254 subjects contributed by 6 global collaborators. A de-identified subject ID, COVID-19 status, age in years and sex were almost always included in the sample metadata. Where HLA class I and class II types were available, the types were taken from metadata supplied by the sample provider, not from assay-based typing. A freely available public database, intended as a resource for researchers studying the immune response to SARS-CoV-2, is where the repertoires were released. Subjects who had been exposed to COVID-19, were actively infected with it, or had recovered from it provided the deeply sampled blood TCRbeta repertoires that made up the dataset.

Each collaborating institution followed its own protocols to collect whole blood in K2EDTA tubes. Collaborator samples were shipped for TCRbeta analysis as frozen whole blood, isolated PBMCs, or DNA extracted from either sample type. With regard to this clone: Its antigen has not been determined. No quality values exist for individual bases; no much larger clone is one base distant.

TCRbeta CDR3 regions were amplified from genomic DNA using the immunoSEQ Assay, a bias-controlled multiplex PCR. In the paper's pipeline: Within the assay, amplification of reference gene primers was used to estimate how many nucleated cells each sample contained. To quantify the absolute abundance of each unique TCRbeta CDR3 rearrangement, sequence reads were collapsed and filtered. For each sample, productive Simpson clonality was calculated as the square root of Simpson's diversity index over productive rearrangements. TCRdb obtained this table from immuneACCESS and retained in-frame rearrangements with V and J assigned. These tables miss some clones; where compared with another copy, unresolved V genes account for less than half of the shortfall, and the remainder is unexplained. Clone size and V and J calls were adopted from that table, with D and trimming inferred from the DNA. The sample data list 130,000 or so clones, and around four fifths of these were observed just once. Clones ranked in the top ten supply about 5.5% of the sample.

What the authors observed across the whole study: The amount of clinical and demographic metadata varied by source and participant and was provided uncurated.

The sample was peripheral blood. This sequence originates from a man older than 75 with active or convalescent COVID-19.

The DNA is TGTGCCAGCAGCTTTAGCGAATCTGGTACGCAGTATTTT. This codes for CASSFSESGTQYF. This chain joins TRBV7-2 to TRBJ2-3, and TRBD2 may be the D gene, going by 5 matching bases. Including the terminal cysteine and phenylalanine, the CDR3 comprises 13 residues. The read is trimmed to its CDR3 DNA, 39 bases read in frame from base 1. The germline V gene gives CDR1 as SGHTA and CDR2 as FQGNSA. V loses 3 bases, J loses 8 bases, and the germline ends lie 12 bases apart.